Reported below is one TCR beta chain. Its cognate antigen is unknown. These data are taken from a study of cytomegalovirus exposure and HLA in healthy donors. Findings and limits, study-wide: Within the 120 or so validation repertoires, first-cohort TCR clusters tended to co-occur, according to a later analysis. The study recorded about 160 TCR beta chains that were cytomegalovirus-associated. According to reports, the classifier identified cytomegalovirus status with high specificity and sensitivity. Specificity for CMV antigens was confirmed in vitro for a few of the CMV-associated chains.

TCRdb keeps only in-frame clones here, not all; method: immunoSEQ multiplex PCR. Of some 140,000 clones in the sample, roughly nine tenths are singletons; the top ten hold under 3%. This TCR was recovered from a man aged 18 to 29 in good health and CMV-seronegative. The source material was PBMCs.

CDR3 residues: CASSLTDGEETQYF. The CDR3 nucleotides are TGTGCCAGCAGCTTGACCGACGGAGAAGAGACCCAGTACTTC. The chain has TRBV5-6 and TRBJ2-5, with unresolved D. Trimming took off 1 base at V and 3 bases at J, with 10 bases between the two ends. The CDR3 is 14 residues long. In germline, CDR1 is SGHDT, CDR2 YYEEEE.